A selection of T cell receptor beta chains follows, all from one sample in a study of beta chain features in type 1 diabetes. Produced via immunoSEQ multiplex PCR; TCRdb's table is partial and in-frame only. Altogether 200,000 to 250,000 clones are present, about 63% being singletons, with the ten largest covering around 0.057%. The specimen was naive CD4+ T cells from blood. The receptors come from a man aged 30 to 39 in good health. Each CDR3 is given with its conserved first and last residue. Each record gives: CDR3 length, D gene, clone size, J gene, V gene, CDR3 protein, CDR3 DNA. The D gene is left open where the match is weak. Some rows mark clone size as missing; the rest say once, few, many or name a class of expanded clone.

11,.,.,TRBJ1-2,TRBV25-1,CASSEVRGYTF,TGTGCCAGCAGTGAGGTTCGCGGCTACACCTTC
15,TRBD1,.,TRBJ2-2,TRBV6-5,CASRRTGADTGELFF,TGTGCCAGCAGAAGGACAGGAGCAGACACCGGGGAGCTGTTTTTT
17,.,.,TRBJ2-3,TRBV25-1,CASSARGLGAKADTQYF,TGTGCCAGCAGTGCTCGAGGGTTGGGGGCCAAGGCAGATACGCAGTATTTT
10,.,.,TRBJ2-5,TRBV20-1,CSATQETQYF,TGCAGTGCAACCCAAGAGACCCAGTACTTC
16,TRBD2,few,TRBJ2-4,TRBV19,CASSMGLAGAKNIQYF,TGTGCCAGTAGTATGGGACTAGCGGGAGCCAAAAACATTCAGTACTTC
15,.,few,TRBJ2-1,TRBV18,CASSPLVGLRNEQFF,TGTGCCAGCTCACCACTGGTGGGATTAAGAAATGAGCAGTTCTTC
13,.,.,TRBJ1-2,TRBV5-4,CASSFQGRDGYTF,TGTGCCAGCAGCTTTCAGGGAAGGGATGGCTACACCTTC
16,.,.,TRBJ2-6,TRBV11-2,CASSLGGPGGANVLTF,TGTGCCAGCAGCTTAGGAGGACCCGGGGGGGCCAACGTCCTGACTTTC
16,TRBD1,.,TRBJ2-2,TRBV9,CASSVAQGANTGELFF,TGTGCCAGCAGCGTAGCCCAGGGGGCGAACACCGGGGAGCTGTTTTTT
14,TRBD1,once,TRBJ2-3,TRBV5-1,CASSSGTVTDTQYF,TGCGCCAGCAGCTCCGGGACAGTTACAGATACGCAGTATTTT
13,TRBD1,.,TRBJ2-1,TRBV27,CASRDRAYNEQFF,TGTGCCAGCAGGGACAGGGCTTACAATGAGCAGTTCTTC
15,.,.,TRBJ2-3,TRBV9,CASSVRAGTTDTQYF,TGTGCCAGCAGCGTCCGGGCTGGGACAACAGATACGCAGTATTTT
17,TRBD2,.,TRBJ2-3,TRBV18,CASSPLLLAGGTDTQYF,TGTGCCAGCTCACCACTTTTACTAGCGGGGGGCACAGATACGCAGTATTTT
13,.,few,TRBJ1-2,TRBV6-1,CASSAQTNYGYTF,TGTGCCAGCAGTGCACAGACGAACTATGGCTACACCTTC
12,.,.,TRBJ1-2,TRBV30,CAWLEVFDGYTF,TGTGCCTGGCTGGAGGTTTTCGATGGCTACACCTTC
14,.,.,TRBJ2-3,TRBV9,CASSVVLSTDTQYF,TGTGCCAGCAGCGTAGTACTATCGACAGATACGCAGTATTTT
14,.,few,TRBJ2-1,TRBV29-1,CSVVDRTTYNEQFF,TGCAGCGTCGTTGACAGGACAACCTACAATGAGCAGTTCTTC
12,.,.,TRBJ1-5,TRBV28,CASRNSPGPEHF,TGTGCCAGCAGAAACTCTCCGGGACCCGAGCATTTT
13,TRBD1,.,TRBJ2-7,TRBV29-1,CSVSPRDRGEQYF,TGCAGCGTTTCTCCCCGGGACAGGGGGGAGCAGTACTTC
15,.,.,TRBJ2-7,TRBV5-1,CASSLLGGTVYEQYF,TGCGCCAGCAGCTTGTTGGGGGGAACCGTCTACGAGCAGTACTTC
12,.,.,TRBJ2-1,TRBV7-9,CASSLGGDLPFF,TGTGCCAGCAGCTTAGGTGGGGATTTGCCGTTCTTC
12,.,.,TRBJ1-2,TRBV7-2,CASSPGSYGYTF,TGTGCCAGCAGTCCGGGGAGCTATGGCTACACCTTC
14,.,.,TRBJ1-3,TRBV7-9,CASSLGSAGNTIYF,TGTGCCAGCAGCTTAGGATCAGCTGGAAACACCATATATTTT
15,TRBD2,.,TRBJ2-3,TRBV30,CAWSKTSGGTDTQYF,TGTGCCTGGAGCAAGACTAGCGGGGGCACAGATACGCAGTATTTT
11,.,.,TRBJ2-7,TRBV20-1,CSTWDSYEQYF,TGCAGTACCTGGGACTCCTACGAGCAGTACTTC
14,.,.,TRBJ2-7,TRBV25-1,CASRAGQGAYEQYF,TGTGCCAGCAGAGCGGGGCAGGGGGCCTACGAGCAGTACTTC
13,.,.,TRBJ2-5,TRBV7-2,CASSLGEIETQYF,TGTGCCAGCAGCTTAGGGGAAATAGAGACCCAGTACTTC
17,TRBD1,.,TRBJ2-3,TRBV4-2,CASSQVRTGRSTDTQYF,TGTGCCAGCAGCCAAGTCCGGACAGGACGGAGCACAGATACGCAGTATTTT
14,TRBD1,.,TRBJ1-2,TRBV7-9,CASSLRDRDVGYTF,TGTGCCAGCAGCCTCCGGGACAGGGACGTAGGCTACACCTTC
13,.,few,TRBJ2-3,TRBV29-1,CSAPGPGTDTQYF,TGCAGCGCCCCGGGGCCGGGCACAGATACGCAGTATTTT
14,.,.,TRBJ2-7,TRBV6-5,CASSYQGSSYEQYF,TGTGCCAGCAGTTATCAAGGGAGCTCCTACGAGCAGTACTTC
10,.,few,TRBJ2-3,TRBV20-1,CSARGDTQYF,TGCAGTGCTAGAGGAGATACGCAGTATTTT
14,.,.,TRBJ2-5,TRBV14,CASSRPHALETQYF,TGTGCCAGCAGCCGGCCCCATGCTCTGGAGACCCAGTACTTC
16,TRBD1,.,TRBJ1-6,TRBV11-2,CASSRRGSSYNSPLHF,TGTGCCAGCAGCCGCAGGGGGAGCTCCTATAATTCACCCCTCCACTTT
14,.,.,TRBJ1-6,TRBV14,CASSQVTGRSPLHF,TGTGCCAGCAGCCAAGTTACAGGGCGTTCACCCCTCCACTTT
11,.,once,TRBJ2-5,TRBV10-3,CAISEQETQYF,TGTGCCATCAGTGAACAAGAGACCCAGTACTTC
14,.,once,TRBJ2-3,TRBV6-5,CASSSGASTDTQYF,TGTGCCAGCAGCTCGGGGGCTAGCACAGATACGCAGTATTTT
14,.,.,TRBJ2-1,TRBV29-1,CSIYETRSYNEQFF,TGCAGCATTTACGAGACTCGCTCCTACAATGAGCAGTTCTTC
14,.,few,TRBJ2-5,TRBV28,CASSSPARVWSQYF,TGTGCCAGCAGTTCACCTGCCAGGGTTTGGTCCCAGTACTTC
12,TRBD2,.,TRBJ2-3,TRBV29-1,CSARGGTDTQYF,TGCAGCGCCCGGGGGGGCACAGATACGCAGTATTTT
14,TRBD1,few,TRBJ2-5,TRBV9,CASSPRQGRETQYF,TGTGCCAGCAGCCCAAGACAGGGGCGGGAGACCCAGTACTTC
18,TRBD2,.,TRBJ2-4,TRBV30,CAWSGRISAGGHKNIQYF,TGTGCCTGGAGTGGAAGAATTTCAGCGGGAGGGCACAAAAACATTCAGTACTTC
15,.,once,TRBJ1-2,TRBV5-1,CASSLAGLTNYGYTF,TGCGCCAGCAGCTTGGCGGGACTTACTAACTATGGCTACACCTTC
12,.,.,TRBJ2-3,TRBV29-1,CSISTGPDTQYF,TGCAGCATAAGTACAGGGCCAGATACGCAGTATTTT
15,TRBD1,.,TRBJ2-1,TRBV30,CAWSVKGALYNEQFF,TGTGCCTGGAGTGTCAAGGGGGCCCTCTACAATGAGCAGTTCTTC
14,.,.,TRBJ2-3,TRBV5-1,CASSLAASLDTQYF,TGCGCCAGCAGCTTGGCCGCTAGCCTTGATACGCAGTATTTT
15,TRBD2,.,TRBJ2-1,TRBV6-6,CASTKSGGVTNEQFF,TGTGCCAGCACAAAGAGCGGGGGAGTAACGAATGAGCAGTTCTTC
12,.,few,TRBJ2-5,TRBV5-1,CASSPERETQYF,TGCGCCAGCAGCCCGGAACGAGAGACCCAGTACTTC
18,.,.,TRBJ2-1,TRBV28,CASSWPGIGQGAYNEQFF,TGTGCCAGCAGTTGGCCCGGGATAGGGCAGGGAGCCTACAATGAGCAGTTCTTC
12,.,.,TRBJ2-1,TRBV12-5,CASGLAEGGQFF,TGTGCTAGTGGTTTGGCGGAGGGAGGACAGTTCTTC
11,.,.,TRBJ2-5,TRBV20-1,CSARDSVDQYF,TGCAGTGCTAGAGATAGTGTTGACCAGTACTTC
15,.,once,TRBJ1-5,TRBV7-9,CASSTGRGSNQPQHF,TGTGCCAGCAGCACGGGTCGGGGGAGCAATCAGCCCCAGCATTTT
11,.,.,TRBJ2-5,TRBV5-6,CASSLMENQYF,TGTGCCAGCAGCTTGATGGAGAACCAGTACTTC
13,.,.,TRBJ2-1,TRBV19,CASSIEWGSEQFF,TGTGCCAGTAGTATCGAGTGGGGGAGTGAGCAGTTCTTC
15,.,.,TRBJ2-5,TRBV25-1,CASSDPQVYQETQYF,TGTGCCAGCAGTGACCCACAGGTGTACCAAGAGACCCAGTACTTC